This TCR beta chain was documented in a study of T cells after yellow fever vaccination. TCRdb analysed the 5' RACE reads with MiXCR anew, one entry per CDR3 protein. The sample lists 110,000 or so distinct CDR3 sequences, 7.2% occurring once. Looked up from germline, CDR1 is SGHRS and CDR2 is YFSETQ. Trimming left V 0 bases short and J 12 bases short, with 20 bases between. This CDR3 contains 15 residues. Overall study findings and caveats: The CD4 and CD8 compartments had a small share of their clonotypes in common.

A few counts support this clonotype. Its matching antigen is unknown. Sequencing used CD4+ T cells sorted from PBMCs, obtained around 45 days after the first yellow fever vaccination. The chain is built from TRBV5-1 and TRBJ2-3; perhaps D is TRBD1 or TRBD2 (5 bases each). This sequence originates from a man younger than 35 who received the YFV17D yellow fever vaccine. In DNA, the CDR3 is TGCGCCAGCAGCTTGGCCTTGCAGAGGGGAGCTCTCCAGTATTTT. Its protein is CASSLALQRGALQYF.